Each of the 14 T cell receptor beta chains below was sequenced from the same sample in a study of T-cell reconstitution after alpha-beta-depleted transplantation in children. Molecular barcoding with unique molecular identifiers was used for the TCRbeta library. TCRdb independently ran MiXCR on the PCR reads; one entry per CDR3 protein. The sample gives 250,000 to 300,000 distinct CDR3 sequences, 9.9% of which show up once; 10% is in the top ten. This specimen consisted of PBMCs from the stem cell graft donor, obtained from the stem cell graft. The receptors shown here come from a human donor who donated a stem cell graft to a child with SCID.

The CDR3 loop reads CASSLTEPDTQYF. DNA of the CDR3: TGCGCCAGCAGCCTCACAGAGCCAGATACGCAGTATTTT. The rearrangement joins TRBV5-1 to TRBJ2-3; D is uncertain. This CDR3 comprises 13 residues. Germline V gene sequence: CDR1 SGHRS, CDR2 YFSETQ. Trimming stripped 4 bases from V and 4 bases from J, with 10 bases between.

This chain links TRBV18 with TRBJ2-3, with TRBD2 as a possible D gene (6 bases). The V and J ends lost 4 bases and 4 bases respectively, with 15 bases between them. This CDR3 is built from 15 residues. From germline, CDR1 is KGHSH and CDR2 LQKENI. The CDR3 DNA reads TGTGCCAGCTCACTAACCGGGACTCCTTCAGATACGCAGTATTTT. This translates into CASSLTGTPSDTQYF.

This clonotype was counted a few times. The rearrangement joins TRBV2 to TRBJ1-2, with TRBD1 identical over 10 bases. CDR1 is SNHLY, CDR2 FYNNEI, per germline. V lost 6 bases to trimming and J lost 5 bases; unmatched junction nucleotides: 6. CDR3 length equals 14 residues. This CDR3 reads CASRLDRGKYGYTF. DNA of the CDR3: TGTGCCAGCAGACTGGACAGGGGGAAGTATGGCTACACCTTC.

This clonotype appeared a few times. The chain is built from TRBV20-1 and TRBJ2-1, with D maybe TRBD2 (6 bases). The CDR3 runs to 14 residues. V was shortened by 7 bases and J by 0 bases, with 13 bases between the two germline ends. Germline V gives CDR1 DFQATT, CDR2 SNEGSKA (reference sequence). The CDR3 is CSGGEISSYNEQFF. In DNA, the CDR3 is TGCAGTGGGGGGGAGATTAGCTCCTACAATGAGCAGTTCTTC.

The CDR3 DNA follows: TGCAGCGTTGAAGATTGGGAGGGACGGAACACCATATATTTT. Amino acid sequence: CSVEDWEGRNTIYF. The V gene is TRBV29-1, the J gene TRBJ1-3; perhaps TRBD1 as D (5 bases). This CDR3 comprises 14 residues. The germline V gene has CDR1 SQVTM and CDR2 ANQGSEA. Trimming took off 0 bases at V and 7 bases at J, with 13 bases between the two ends. Drawing the rest from reference TRBV29-1 and TRBJ1-3, the complete variable domain is SAVISQKPSRDICQRGTSLTIQCQVDSQVTMMFWYRQQPGQSLTLIATANQGSEATYESGFVIDKFPISRPNLTFSTLTVSNMSPEDSSIYLCSVEDWEGRNTIYFGEGSWLTVV.

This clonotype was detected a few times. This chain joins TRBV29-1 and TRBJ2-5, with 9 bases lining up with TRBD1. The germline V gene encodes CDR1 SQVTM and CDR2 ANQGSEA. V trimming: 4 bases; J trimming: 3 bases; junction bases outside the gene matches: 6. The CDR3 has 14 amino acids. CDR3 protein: CSVGGQGGEETQYF. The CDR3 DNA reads TGCAGCGTTGGGGGACAGGGAGGGGAAGAGACCCAGTACTTC.

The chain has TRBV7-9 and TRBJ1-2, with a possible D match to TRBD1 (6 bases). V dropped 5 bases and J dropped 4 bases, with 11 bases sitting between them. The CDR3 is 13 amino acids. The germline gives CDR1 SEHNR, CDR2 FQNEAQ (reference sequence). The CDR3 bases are TGTGCCAGCAGCCACCGACAGGTCTATGGCTACACCTTC. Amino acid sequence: CASSHRQVYGYTF.

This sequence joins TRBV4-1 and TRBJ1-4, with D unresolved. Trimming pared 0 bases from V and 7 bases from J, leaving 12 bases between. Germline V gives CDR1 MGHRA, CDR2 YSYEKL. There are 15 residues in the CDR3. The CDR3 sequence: CASSQEAGVAEKLFF. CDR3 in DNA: TGCGCCAGCAGCCAAGAAGCGGGAGTGGCTGAAAAACTGTTTTTT.

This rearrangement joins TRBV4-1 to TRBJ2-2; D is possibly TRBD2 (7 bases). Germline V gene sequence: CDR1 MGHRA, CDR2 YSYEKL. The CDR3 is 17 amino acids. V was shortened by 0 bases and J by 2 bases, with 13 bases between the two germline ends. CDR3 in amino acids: CASSQDGAGANTGELFF. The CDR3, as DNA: TGCGCCAGCAGCCAAGATGGGGCGGGGGCAAACACCGGGGAGCTGTTTTTT.

The CDR3 DNA is TGTGCCAGCCCCCGGGGGGGATATACGAACACTGAAGCTTTCTTT. Protein sequence: CASPRGGYTNTEAFF. This chain joins TRBV12-3 or TRBV12-4 and TRBJ1-1; tentative D call: TRBD1 (5 bases). V was shortened by 8 bases and J by 1 base, with 17 bases between the two germline ends. There are 15 residues in the CDR3.

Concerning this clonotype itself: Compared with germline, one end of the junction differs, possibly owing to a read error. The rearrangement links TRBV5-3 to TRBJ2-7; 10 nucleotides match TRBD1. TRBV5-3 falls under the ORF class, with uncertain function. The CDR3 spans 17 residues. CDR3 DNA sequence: TGTGCCAGGAGCTTGGTATCCGGCTGGACAGGGGGCTACGAGCAGTACTTC. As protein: CARSLVSGWTGGYEQYF.

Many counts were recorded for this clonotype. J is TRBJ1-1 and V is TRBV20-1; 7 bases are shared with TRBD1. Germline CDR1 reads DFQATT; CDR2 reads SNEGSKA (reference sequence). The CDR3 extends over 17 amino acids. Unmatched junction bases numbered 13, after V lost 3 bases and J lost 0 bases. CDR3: CSASGGDSALLNTEAFF. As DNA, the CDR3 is TGCAGTGCTAGTGGGGGGGACAGTGCCCTTTTGAACACTGAAGCTTTCTTT.

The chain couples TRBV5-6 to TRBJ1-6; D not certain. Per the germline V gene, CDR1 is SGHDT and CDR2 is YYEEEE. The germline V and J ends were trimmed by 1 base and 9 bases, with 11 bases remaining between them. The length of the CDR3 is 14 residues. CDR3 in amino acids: CASSLPGFSSPLHF. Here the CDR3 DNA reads TGTGCCAGCAGCTTGCCGGGGTTTAGTTCACCCCTCCACTTT. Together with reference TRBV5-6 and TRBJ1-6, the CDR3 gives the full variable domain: DAGVTQSPTHLIKTRGQQVTLRCSPKSGHDTVSWYQQALGQGPQFIFQYYEEEERQRGNFPDRFSGHQFPNYSSELNVNALLLGDSALYLCASSLPGFSSPLHFGNGTRLTVT.

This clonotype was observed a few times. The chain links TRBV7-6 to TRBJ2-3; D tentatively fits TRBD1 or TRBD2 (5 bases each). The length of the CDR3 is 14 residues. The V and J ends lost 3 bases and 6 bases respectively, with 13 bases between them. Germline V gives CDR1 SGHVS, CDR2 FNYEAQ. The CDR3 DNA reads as TGTGCCAGCAGCTTGGGGGACCGAGGGGATACGCAGTATTTT. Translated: CASSLGDRGDTQYF. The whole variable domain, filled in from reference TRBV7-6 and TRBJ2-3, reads GAGVSQSPRYKVTKRGQDVALRCDPISGHVSLYWYRQALGQGPEFLTYFNYEAQQDKSGLPNDRFSAERPEGSISTLTIQRTEQRDSAMYRCASSLGDRGDTQYFGPGTRLTVL.